Listed below are T cell receptor beta chains from one sample, sequenced in a study of control samples from healthy donors and cancer patients. The table came from immunoSEQ multiplex PCR; TCRdb's copy has only in-frame clones and leaves some out. The table has some 130,000 clones, around 92% seen once; the top ten hold 2% to 2.5%. Sequenced material: blood. The receptors stem from a woman in her forties or fifties in good health. Both conserved end residues are part of each CDR3. D genes are given only for firm matches. Clone size is not always given. Where it is, it says once, few, many or a class for expanded clones.

j_call: TRBJ1-2
cdr3_length: 12
v_call: TRBV29-1
d_call: -
clone_size: -
cdr3_aa: CSVDPGWGGYTF
cdr3_nt: TGCAGCGTTGACCCAGGGTGGGGTGGCTACACCTTC

j_call: TRBJ1-4
cdr3_length: 13
v_call: TRBV4-2
d_call: -
clone_size: -
cdr3_aa: CASSQGLNALLFF
cdr3_nt: TGTGCCAGCAGCCAGGGTTTGAATGCCTTACTGTTTTTT

j_call: TRBJ1-1
cdr3_length: 14
v_call: TRBV5-1
d_call: -
clone_size: -
cdr3_aa: CASSYDSGYGEAFF
cdr3_nt: TGCGCCAGCAGCTATGACAGTGGGTATGGTGAAGCTTTCTTT

j_call: TRBJ2-2
cdr3_length: 11
v_call: TRBV29-1
d_call: -
clone_size: -
cdr3_aa: CSVEQVGELFF
cdr3_nt: TGCAGCGTTGAACAGGTCGGGGAGCTGTTTTTT

j_call: TRBJ1-1
cdr3_length: 15
v_call: TRBV5-4
d_call: -
clone_size: -
cdr3_aa: CASGGGVKGGTEAFF
cdr3_nt: TGTGCCAGCGGGGGGGGTGTAAAGGGTGGCACTGAAGCTTTCTTT

j_call: TRBJ1-2
cdr3_length: 15
v_call: TRBV24-1
d_call: TRBD1
clone_size: -
cdr3_aa: CATSDSGQGRDGYTF
cdr3_nt: TGTGCCACCAGTGACTCCGGACAGGGGAGGGATGGCTACACCTTC

j_call: TRBJ2-3
cdr3_length: 14
v_call: TRBV24-1
d_call: -
clone_size: -
cdr3_aa: CATSPGGPGDTQYF
cdr3_nt: TGTGCCACCAGCCCAGGTGGGCCGGGGGATACGCAGTATTTT

j_call: TRBJ1-1
cdr3_length: 16
v_call: TRBV5-6
d_call: -
clone_size: -
cdr3_aa: CASSFRSVSMNTEAFF
cdr3_nt: TGTGCCAGCAGCTTCCGTAGCGTTTCCATGAACACTGAAGCTTTCTTT

j_call: TRBJ1-1
cdr3_length: 15
v_call: TRBV24-1
d_call: TRBD1
clone_size: -
cdr3_aa: CATSDPGTGGTEAFF
cdr3_nt: TGTGCCACCAGTGATCCCGGGACAGGGGGCACTGAAGCTTTCTTT

j_call: TRBJ2-5
cdr3_length: 13
v_call: TRBV10-2
d_call: TRBD1
clone_size: -
cdr3_aa: CASSAGQGQTQYF
cdr3_nt: TGCGCCAGCAGTGCCGGACAGGGGCAGACCCAGTACTTC

j_call: TRBJ2-7
cdr3_length: 14
v_call: TRBV7-8
d_call: -
clone_size: -
cdr3_aa: CASSLVPGTYEQYF
cdr3_nt: TGTGCCAGCAGCTTAGTTCCGGGGACCTACGAGCAGTACTTC

j_call: TRBJ1-2
cdr3_length: 12
v_call: TRBV9
d_call: -
clone_size: -
cdr3_aa: CASSVGIGGYTF
cdr3_nt: TGTGCCAGCAGCGTAGGAATAGGTGGCTACACCTTC

j_call: TRBJ2-7
cdr3_length: 13
v_call: TRBV10-3
d_call: TRBD2
clone_size: -
cdr3_aa: CAADSGGVWEQYF
cdr3_nt: TGTGCCGCCGATAGCGGGGGAGTATGGGAGCAGTACTTC

j_call: TRBJ2-2
cdr3_length: 15
v_call: TRBV5-1
d_call: -
clone_size: -
cdr3_aa: CASSLARSGNGELFF
cdr3_nt: TGCGCCAGCAGCTTGGCCCGCTCGGGGAACGGGGAGCTGTTTTTT

j_call: TRBJ1-1
cdr3_length: 13
v_call: TRBV10-1
d_call: TRBD1
clone_size: once
cdr3_aa: CASSPSRDSRAFF
cdr3_nt: TGCGCCAGCAGTCCAAGCCGGGACAGTAGGGCTTTCTTT

j_call: TRBJ2-2
cdr3_length: 13
v_call: TRBV5-1
d_call: -
clone_size: -
cdr3_aa: CASSFRITGELFF
cdr3_nt: TGCGCCAGCAGCTTCCGGATCACCGGGGAGCTGTTTTTT

j_call: TRBJ1-1
cdr3_length: 19
v_call: TRBV11-2
d_call: -
clone_size: -
cdr3_aa: CASSLMGRIGRGSGTEAFF
cdr3_nt: TGTGCCAGCAGCTTAATGGGAAGAATCGGCAGGGGTAGCGGCACTGAAGCTTTCTTT

j_call: TRBJ2-1
cdr3_length: 16
v_call: TRBV5-6
d_call: TRBD1
clone_size: -
cdr3_aa: CASSLAWTGYDNEQFF
cdr3_nt: TGTGCCAGCAGCTTGGCGTGGACAGGGTACGACAATGAGCAGTTCTTC

j_call: TRBJ2-2
cdr3_length: 15
v_call: TRBV28
d_call: TRBD2
clone_size: -
cdr3_aa: CAAITSGVNTGELFF
cdr3_nt: TGTGCCGCCATTACTAGCGGGGTGAACACCGGGGAGCTGTTTTTT

j_call: TRBJ2-7
cdr3_length: 17
v_call: TRBV10-3
d_call: TRBD2
clone_size: -
cdr3_aa: CAISGRSSGGVGYEQYF
cdr3_nt: TGTGCCATCAGTGGTAGAAGTAGCGGGGGCGTCGGATACGAGCAGTACTTC

j_call: TRBJ2-2
cdr3_length: 15
v_call: TRBV6-6
d_call: -
clone_size: once
cdr3_aa: CASTGTERSTGELFF
cdr3_nt: TGTGCCAGCACCGGGACCGAGCGGAGCACCGGGGAGCTGTTTTTT

j_call: TRBJ1-1
cdr3_length: 15
v_call: TRBV28
d_call: -
clone_size: -
cdr3_aa: CASPPSGDMNTEAFF
cdr3_nt: TGTGCCAGTCCCCCCTCTGGTGATATGAACACTGAAGCTTTCTTT